A selection of T cell receptor beta chains follows, all from one sample in a study of shared clonotypes between healthy human individuals. Profiling relied on immunoSEQ multiplex PCR, and the TCRdb table lists in-frame clones only, not all of them. The sample lists about a million clones, about three quarters occurring once. The material sequenced was memory CD4+ T cells sorted from blood. The receptor source for this set is a young man in good health. Both conserved end residues are part of each CDR3. Fields, in order: J gene, D gene, clone size, V gene, CDR3 DNA, CDR3 protein. A D gene is named only where the DNA matches it firmly. Clone size is stated in some rows and not others, as once, few, many or a class when expanded.

TRBJ1-1,.,many,TRBV25-1,TGTGCCAGCAAGGGCATAAAGAGCGCTGAAGCTTTCTTT,CASKGIKSAEAFF
TRBJ2-3,TRBD2,few,TRBV5-6,TGTGCCAGCAGTCCCGGGGGGGCCCTGAGCACAGATACGCAGTATTTT,CASSPGGALSTDTQYF
TRBJ2-3,TRBD2,.,TRBV6-1,TGTGCCAGCAGTCTGGGGGCTAGCGGGTTAGATACGCAGTATTTT,CASSLGASGLDTQYF
TRBJ2-2,.,.,TRBV29-1,TGCAGCGTTGAAGATCTCAGGAGGAACACCGGGGAGCTGTTTTTT,CSVEDLRRNTGELFF
TRBJ1-2,TRBD1,.,TRBV5-4,TGTGCCAGCAGCTCGGGGGACAGGGGCTCCGGTAACTATGGCTACACCTTC,CASSSGDRGSGNYGYTF
TRBJ2-3,.,.,TRBV11-3,TGTGCCAGCAGCTTAGAGGGGGCCACAGATACGCAGTATTTT,CASSLEGATDTQYF
TRBJ1-1,.,.,TRBV2,TGTGCCAGCAGTATCCACCGGAACACTGAAGCTTTCTTT,CASSIHRNTEAFF
TRBJ2-2,.,.,TRBV10-3,TGTGCCATCACCGGAGGGGATACCGGGGAGCTGTTTTTT,CAITGGDTGELFF
TRBJ2-2,TRBD2,.,TRBV7-2,TGTGCCAGCCTCGCTCTAGCGGGTGTAGCAATGGTTGACACCGGGGAGCTGTTTTTT,CASLALAGVAMVDTGELFF
TRBJ2-3,.,.,TRBV15,TGTGCCACCAGTAGCCGGGGACGGAACACAGATACGCAGTATTTT,CATSSRGRNTDTQYF
TRBJ1-4,.,few,TRBV14,TGTGCCAGCAGCCAAGAGGAAGGGCGCCGACAGCCCCTTTACTTTAATGAAAAACTGTTTTTT,CASSQEEGRRQPLYFNEKLFF